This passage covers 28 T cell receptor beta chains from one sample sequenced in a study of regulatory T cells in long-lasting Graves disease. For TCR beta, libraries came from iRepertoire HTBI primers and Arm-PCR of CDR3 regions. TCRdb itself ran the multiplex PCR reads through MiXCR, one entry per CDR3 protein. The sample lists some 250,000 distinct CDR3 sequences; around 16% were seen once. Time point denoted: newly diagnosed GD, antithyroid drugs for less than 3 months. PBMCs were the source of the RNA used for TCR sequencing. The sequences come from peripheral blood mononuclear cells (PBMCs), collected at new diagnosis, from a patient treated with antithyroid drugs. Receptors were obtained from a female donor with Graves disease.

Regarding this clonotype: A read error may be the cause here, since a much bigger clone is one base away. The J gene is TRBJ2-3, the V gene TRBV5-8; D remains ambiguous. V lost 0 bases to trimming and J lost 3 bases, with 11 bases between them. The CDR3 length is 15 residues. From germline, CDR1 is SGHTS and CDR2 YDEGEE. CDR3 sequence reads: CASSLVFGSTDTQYF. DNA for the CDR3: TGTGCCAGCAGCTTGGTATTCGGGTCTACAGATACGCAGTATTTT. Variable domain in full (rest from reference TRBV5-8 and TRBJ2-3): EAGVTQSPTHLIKTRGQQATLRCSPISGHTSVYWYQQALGLGLQFLLWYDEGEERNRGNFPPRFSGRQFPNYSSELNVNALELEDSALYLCASSLVFGSTDTQYFGPGTRLTVL.

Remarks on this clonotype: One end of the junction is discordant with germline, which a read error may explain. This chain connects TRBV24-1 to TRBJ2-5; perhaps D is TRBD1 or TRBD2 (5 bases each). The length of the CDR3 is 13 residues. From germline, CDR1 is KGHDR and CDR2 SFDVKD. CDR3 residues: CATSDLWAGTQYF. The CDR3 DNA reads TGTGCCACCAGTGATTTGTGGGCCGGGACCCAGTATTTC.

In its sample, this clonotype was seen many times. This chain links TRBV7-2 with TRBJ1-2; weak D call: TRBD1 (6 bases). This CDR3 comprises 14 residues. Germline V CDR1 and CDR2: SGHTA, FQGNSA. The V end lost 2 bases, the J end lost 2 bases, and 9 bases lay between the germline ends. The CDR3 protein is CASSLQGGNYGYTF. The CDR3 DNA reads TGTGCCAGCAGCTTACAAGGGGGAAACTATGGCTACACCTTC.

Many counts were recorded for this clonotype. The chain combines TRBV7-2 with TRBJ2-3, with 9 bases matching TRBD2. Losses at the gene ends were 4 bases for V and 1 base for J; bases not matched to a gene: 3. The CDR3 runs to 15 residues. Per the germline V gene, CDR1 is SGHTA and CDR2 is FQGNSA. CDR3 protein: CASSSIAGGTDTQYF. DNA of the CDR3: TGTGCCAGCAGCTCGATAGCGGGGGGCACAGATACGCAGTATTTT.

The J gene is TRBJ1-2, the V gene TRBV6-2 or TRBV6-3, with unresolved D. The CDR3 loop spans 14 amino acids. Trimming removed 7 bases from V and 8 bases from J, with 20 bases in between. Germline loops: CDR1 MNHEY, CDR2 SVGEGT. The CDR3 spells CASTIDGVRRGYTF. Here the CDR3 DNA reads TGTGCCAGCACCATTGATGGGGTGAGGAGGGGCTACACCTTC.

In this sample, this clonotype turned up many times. CDR3 loop: CASSISGTFNEQFF. The CDR3 DNA sequence: TGTGCCAGCAGCATCTCCGGGACCTTCAATGAGCAGTTCTTC. The gene calls are TRBV11-2 and TRBJ2-1; D could derive from TRBD1 or TRBD2 (5 bases each). This CDR3 comprises 14 residues. V was shortened by 5 bases and J by 6 bases, with 14 bases between the two germline ends. Germline-derived CDR1 and CDR2 are SGHAT and FQNNGV.

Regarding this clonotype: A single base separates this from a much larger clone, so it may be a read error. The CDR3 sequence is CASSPTSGAYNEQFF. The CDR3 DNA is TGTGCCAGTAGTCCAACTAGCGGGGCCTACAATGAGCAGTTCTTC. The chain recombines TRBV19 with TRBJ2-1; TRBD2 agrees at 10 bases. The trim removed 5 bases at V and 2 bases at J, leaving 3 bases unmatched. Germline loops: CDR1 LNHDA, CDR2 SQIVND (reference sequence). CDR3 length: 15 amino acids.

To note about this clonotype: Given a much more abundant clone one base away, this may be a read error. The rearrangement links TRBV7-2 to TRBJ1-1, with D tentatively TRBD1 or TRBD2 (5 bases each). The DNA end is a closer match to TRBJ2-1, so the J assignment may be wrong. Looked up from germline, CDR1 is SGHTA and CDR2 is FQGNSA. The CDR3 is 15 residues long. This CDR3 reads CASSPPGWDHYEQFF. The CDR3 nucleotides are TGTGCCAGCAGCCCGCCCGGATGGGACCACTACGAGCAGTTCTTC.

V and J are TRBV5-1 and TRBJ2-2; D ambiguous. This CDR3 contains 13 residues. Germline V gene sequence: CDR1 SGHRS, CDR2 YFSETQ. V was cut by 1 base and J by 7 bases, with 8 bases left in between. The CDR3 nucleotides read TGCGCCAGCAGCTTGCCACAAGGCGGGGAGCTGTTTTTT. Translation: CASSLPQGGELFF.

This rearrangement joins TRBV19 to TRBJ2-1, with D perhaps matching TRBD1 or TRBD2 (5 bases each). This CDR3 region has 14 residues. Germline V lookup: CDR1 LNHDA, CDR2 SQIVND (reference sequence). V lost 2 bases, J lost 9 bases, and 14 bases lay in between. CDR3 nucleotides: TGTGCCAGTAGTATACAGGGAGCCACCGGTGAGCAGTTCTTC. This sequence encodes CASSIQGATGEQFF.

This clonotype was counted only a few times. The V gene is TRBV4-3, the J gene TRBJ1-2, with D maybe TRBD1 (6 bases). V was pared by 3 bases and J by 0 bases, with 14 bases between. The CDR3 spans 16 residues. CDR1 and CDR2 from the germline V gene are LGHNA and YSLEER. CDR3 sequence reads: CASSQADTGPNYGYTF. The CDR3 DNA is TGCGCCAGCAGCCAGGCCGATACAGGGCCTAACTATGGCTACACCTTC.

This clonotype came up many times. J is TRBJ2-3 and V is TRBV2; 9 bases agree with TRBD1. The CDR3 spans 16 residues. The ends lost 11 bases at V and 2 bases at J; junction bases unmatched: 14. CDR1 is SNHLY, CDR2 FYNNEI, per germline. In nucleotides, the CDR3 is TGTGCCTCCCGGGACAGGGAGGCCTCCTTCACAGATACGCAGTATTTT. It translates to CASRDREASFTDTQYF.

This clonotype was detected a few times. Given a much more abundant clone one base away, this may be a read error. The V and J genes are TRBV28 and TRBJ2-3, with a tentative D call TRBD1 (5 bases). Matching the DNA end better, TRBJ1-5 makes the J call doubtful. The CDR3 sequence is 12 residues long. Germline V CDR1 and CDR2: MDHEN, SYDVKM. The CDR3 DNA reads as TGTGCCAGCACCTCAACGGGGGATACGCAGCATTTT. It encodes CASTSTGDTQHF.

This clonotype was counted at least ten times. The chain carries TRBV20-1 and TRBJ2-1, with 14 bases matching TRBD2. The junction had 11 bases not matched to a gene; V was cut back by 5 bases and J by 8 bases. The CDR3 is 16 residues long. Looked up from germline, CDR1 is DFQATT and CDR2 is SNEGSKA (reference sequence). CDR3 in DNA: TGCAGTGCTGAGATCCCGGGACTAGCGGGAGTCGATGAGCAGTTCTTC. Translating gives CSAEIPGLAGVDEQFF.

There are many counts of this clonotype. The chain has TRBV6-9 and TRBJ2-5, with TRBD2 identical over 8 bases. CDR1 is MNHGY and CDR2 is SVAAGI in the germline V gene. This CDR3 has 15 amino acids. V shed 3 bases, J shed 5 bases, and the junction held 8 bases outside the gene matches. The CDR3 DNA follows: TGTGCCAGCAGTTACTGGACTAGCCCGAGGGAGACCCAGTACTTC. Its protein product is CASSYWTSPRETQYF.

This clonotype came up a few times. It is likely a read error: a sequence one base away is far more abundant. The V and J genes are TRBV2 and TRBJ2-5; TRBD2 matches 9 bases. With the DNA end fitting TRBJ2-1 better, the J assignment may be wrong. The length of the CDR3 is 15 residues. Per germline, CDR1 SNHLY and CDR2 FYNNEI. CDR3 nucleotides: TGTGCCAACAATAGAGACGCGGGAGGGACCAATGAGCAGTTCTTC. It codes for CANNRDAGGTNEQFF.

CDR3 loop: CASSWTGEHYGYTF. In nucleotides, the CDR3 is TGTGCCAGCAGTTGGACAGGGGAACACTATGGCTACACCTTC. V is TRBV2 and J is TRBJ1-2; TRBD1 matches 9 bases. Germline CDR1 is SNHLY and CDR2 is FYNNEI. This CDR3 comprises 14 residues. V lost 5 bases and J lost 3; bases outside the gene matches: 4.

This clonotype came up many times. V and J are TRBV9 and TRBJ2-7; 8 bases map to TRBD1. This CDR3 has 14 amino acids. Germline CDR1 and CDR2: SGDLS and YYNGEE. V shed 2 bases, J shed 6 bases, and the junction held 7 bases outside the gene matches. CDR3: CASSVGDRGGEQYF. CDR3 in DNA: TGTGCCAGCAGCGTGGGTGACAGGGGCGGCGAGCAGTACTTC.

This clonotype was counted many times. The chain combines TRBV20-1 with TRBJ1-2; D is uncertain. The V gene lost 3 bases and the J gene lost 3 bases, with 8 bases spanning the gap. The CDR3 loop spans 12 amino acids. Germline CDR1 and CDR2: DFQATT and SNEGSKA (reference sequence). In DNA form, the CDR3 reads TGCAGTGCTAGCCACACATACTATGGCTACACCTTC. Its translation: CSASHTYYGYTF.

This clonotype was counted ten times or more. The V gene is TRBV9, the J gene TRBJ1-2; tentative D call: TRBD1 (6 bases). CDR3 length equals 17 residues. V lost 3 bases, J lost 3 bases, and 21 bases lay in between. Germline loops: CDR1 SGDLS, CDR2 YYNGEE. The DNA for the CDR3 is TGTGCCAGCAGCGCTCAGGGCGATGGGACACGAGACTATGGCTACACCTTC. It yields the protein CASSAQGDGTRDYGYTF.

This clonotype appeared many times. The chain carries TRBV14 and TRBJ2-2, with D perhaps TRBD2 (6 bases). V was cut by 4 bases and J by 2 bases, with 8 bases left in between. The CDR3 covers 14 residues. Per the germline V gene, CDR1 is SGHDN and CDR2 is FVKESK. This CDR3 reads CASSRTINTGELFF. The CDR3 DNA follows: TGTGCCAGCAGCCGGACTATTAACACCGGGGAGCTGTTTTTT.

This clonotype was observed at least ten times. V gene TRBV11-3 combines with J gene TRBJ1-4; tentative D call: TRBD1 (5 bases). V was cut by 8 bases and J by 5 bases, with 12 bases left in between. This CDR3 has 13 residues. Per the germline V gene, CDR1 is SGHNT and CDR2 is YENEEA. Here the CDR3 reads CASGGRANEKLFF. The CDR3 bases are TGTGCCAGCGGGGGGAGAGCAAATGAAAAACTGTTTTTT.

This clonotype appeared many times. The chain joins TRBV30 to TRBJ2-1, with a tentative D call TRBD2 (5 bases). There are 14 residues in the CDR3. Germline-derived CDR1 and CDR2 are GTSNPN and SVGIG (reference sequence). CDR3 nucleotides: TGTGCAGCTCCCCCGGTGGTGCCTCGGGGTGAGCAGTTCTTC. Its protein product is CAAPPVVPRGEQFF.

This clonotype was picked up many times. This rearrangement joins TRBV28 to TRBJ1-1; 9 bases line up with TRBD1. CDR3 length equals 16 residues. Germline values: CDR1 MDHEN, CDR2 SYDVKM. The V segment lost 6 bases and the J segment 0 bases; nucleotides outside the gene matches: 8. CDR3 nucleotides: TGTGCCAGCAGAGGGGGGACAGGGTTCATGAACACTGAAGCTTTCTTT. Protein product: CASRGGTGFMNTEAFF.

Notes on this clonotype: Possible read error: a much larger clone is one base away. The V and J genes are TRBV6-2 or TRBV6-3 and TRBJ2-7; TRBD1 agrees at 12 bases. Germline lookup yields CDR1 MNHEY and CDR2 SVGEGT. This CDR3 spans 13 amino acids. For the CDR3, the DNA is TGTGCCAGCAGATGGGACAGGGGGCGAGAGCAGTGCTTC. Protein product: CASRWDRGREQCF.

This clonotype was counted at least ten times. DNA for the CDR3: TGTGCCAGCAGTTTAGGGTGGGGAAGAGATACGCAGTATTTT. Amino acids: CASSLGWGRDTQYF. The V and J genes are TRBV12-3 or TRBV12-4 and TRBJ2-3; no definite D call. V lost 1 base, J lost 5 bases, and 10 bases lay in between. The CDR3 runs to 14 residues.

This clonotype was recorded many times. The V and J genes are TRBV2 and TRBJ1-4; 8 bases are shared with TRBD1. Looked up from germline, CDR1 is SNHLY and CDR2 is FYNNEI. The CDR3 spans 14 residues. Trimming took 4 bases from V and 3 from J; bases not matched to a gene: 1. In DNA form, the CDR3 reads TGTGCCAGCAGTGCGGACAGGGCTAATGAAAAACTGTTTTTT. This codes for CASSADRANEKLFF.

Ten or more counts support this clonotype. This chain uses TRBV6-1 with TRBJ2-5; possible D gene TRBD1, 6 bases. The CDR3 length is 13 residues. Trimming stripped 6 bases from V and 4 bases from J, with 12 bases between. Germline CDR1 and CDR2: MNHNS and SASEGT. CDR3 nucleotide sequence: TGTGCCAGCAGCACCAGGGACATAGAGACCCAGTACTTC. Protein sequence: CASSTRDIETQYF.